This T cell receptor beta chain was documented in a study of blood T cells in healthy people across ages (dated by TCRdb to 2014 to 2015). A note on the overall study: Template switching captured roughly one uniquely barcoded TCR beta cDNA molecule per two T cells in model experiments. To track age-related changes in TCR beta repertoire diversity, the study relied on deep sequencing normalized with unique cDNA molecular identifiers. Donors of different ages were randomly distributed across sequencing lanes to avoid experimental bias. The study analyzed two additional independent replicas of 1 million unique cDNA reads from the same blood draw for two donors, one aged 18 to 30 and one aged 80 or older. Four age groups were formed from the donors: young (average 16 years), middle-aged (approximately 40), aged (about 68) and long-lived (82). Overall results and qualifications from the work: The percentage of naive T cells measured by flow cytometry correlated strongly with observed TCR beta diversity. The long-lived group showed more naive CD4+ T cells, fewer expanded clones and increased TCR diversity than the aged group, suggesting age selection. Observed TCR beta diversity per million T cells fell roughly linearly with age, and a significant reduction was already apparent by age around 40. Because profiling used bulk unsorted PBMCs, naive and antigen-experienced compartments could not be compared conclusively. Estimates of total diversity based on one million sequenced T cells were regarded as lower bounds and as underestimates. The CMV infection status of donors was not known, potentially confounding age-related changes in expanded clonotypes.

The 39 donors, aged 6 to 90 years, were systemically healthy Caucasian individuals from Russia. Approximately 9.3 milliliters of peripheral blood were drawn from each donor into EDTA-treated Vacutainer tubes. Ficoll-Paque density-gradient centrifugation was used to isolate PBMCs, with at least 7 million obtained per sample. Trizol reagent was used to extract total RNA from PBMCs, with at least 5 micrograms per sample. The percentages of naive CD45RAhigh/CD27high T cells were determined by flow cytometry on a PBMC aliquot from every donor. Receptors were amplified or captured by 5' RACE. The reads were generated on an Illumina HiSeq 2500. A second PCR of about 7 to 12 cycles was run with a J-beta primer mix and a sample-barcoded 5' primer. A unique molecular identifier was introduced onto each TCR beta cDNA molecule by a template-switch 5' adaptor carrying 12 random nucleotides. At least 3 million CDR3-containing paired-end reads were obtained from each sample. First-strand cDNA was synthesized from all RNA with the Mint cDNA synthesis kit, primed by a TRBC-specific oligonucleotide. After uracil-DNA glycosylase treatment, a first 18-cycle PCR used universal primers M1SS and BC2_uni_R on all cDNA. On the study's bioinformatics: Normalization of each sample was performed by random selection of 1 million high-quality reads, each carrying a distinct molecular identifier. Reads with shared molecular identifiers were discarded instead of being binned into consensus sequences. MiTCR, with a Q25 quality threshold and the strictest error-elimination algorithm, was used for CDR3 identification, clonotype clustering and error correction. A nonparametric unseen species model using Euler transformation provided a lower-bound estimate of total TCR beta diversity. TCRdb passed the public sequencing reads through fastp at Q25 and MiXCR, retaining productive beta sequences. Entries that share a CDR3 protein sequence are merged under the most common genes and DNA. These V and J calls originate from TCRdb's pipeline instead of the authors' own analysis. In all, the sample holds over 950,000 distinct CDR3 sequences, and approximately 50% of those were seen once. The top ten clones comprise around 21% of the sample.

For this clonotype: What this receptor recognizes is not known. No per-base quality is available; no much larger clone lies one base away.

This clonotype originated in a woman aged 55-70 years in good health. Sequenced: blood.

The base sequence is TGTGCCAGCAGGGGGCGGCGGGGAATATTAGATACGCAGTATTTT. The translation is CASRGRRGILDTQYF. The receptor chain draws on TRBV27 and TRBJ2-3; TRBD2 is possibly the D segment (6 matching bases). The CDR3 numbers 15 residues from cysteine through phenylalanine. This entry keeps only the CDR3 DNA: 45 bases, framed from base 1. V is clipped by 6 bases and J by 5 bases, and the sequence between their germline boundaries is 18 bases long. The germline V gene encodes CDR1 MNHEY and CDR2 SMNVEV (reference sequence).